A single sample gave rise to the 31 T cell receptor beta chains below, sequenced in a study of T cell responses to AZD1222 COVID-19 vaccine. The repertoire was sequenced with immunoSEQ multiplex PCR; TCRdb's copy has only in-frame clones and lacks some. The sample lists 90,000 to 130,000 clones; just over 85% were seen once. Sequencing used peripheral blood, obtained on day 0 of AZD1222 vaccination. The receptor source for this set is an adult in good health.

This sequence joins TRBV7-2 and TRBJ2-2, with 8 bases matching TRBD2. J gave up 6 bases and V 5 bases, and 5 bases lay outside the gene matches. The germline V gene encodes CDR1 SGHTA and CDR2 FQGNSA. This CDR3 is built from 14 residues. CDR3 sequence reads: CASSERGYAGELFF. CDR3 DNA: TGTGCCAGCAGCGAGCGGGGGTACGCCGGGGAGCTGTTTTTT.

The chain links TRBV5-1 to TRBJ2-2, with D perhaps matching TRBD2 (7 bases). Germline V gene lookup returns CDR1 SGHRS and CDR2 YFSETQ. There are 16 residues in the CDR3. V lost 1 base and J 5 bases, leaving 15 bases between the germline ends. This CDR3 is CASSLYLAGATGELFF. In DNA, the CDR3 is TGCGCCAGCAGCTTGTATTTGGCGGGGGCGACCGGGGAGCTGTTTTTT.

The chain joins TRBV7-2 to TRBJ2-7; D unclear. CDR1 and CDR2 from the germline V gene are SGHTA and FQGNSA. The CDR3 loop spans 17 amino acids. V dropped 1 base and J dropped 3 bases, with 19 bases sitting between them. This chain's CDR3 is CASSLGTPSLRLYEQYF. The CDR3 coding sequence is TGTGCCAGCAGCTTAGGGACCCCCTCCTTAAGACTCTACGAGCAGTACTTC.

V usage is TRBV2 and J usage is TRBJ1-2; the match to TRBD1 covers 9 bases. CDR1 is SNHLY and CDR2 is FYNNEI in the germline V gene. V trimming: 8 bases; J trimming: 4 bases; junction bases outside the gene matches: 8. The CDR3 is 14 amino acids. The CDR3 DNA is TGTGCCAGCCTATGGACAGGGGCTTCCTATGGCTACACCTTC. Translated: CASLWTGASYGYTF.

The chain couples TRBV4-2 to TRBJ1-2; TRBD1 is a possible D gene (5 bases). This CDR3 is 12 amino acids long. Per the germline V gene, CDR1 is LGHNA and CDR2 is YNFKEQ. The V gene lost 3 bases and the J gene lost 3 bases, with 5 bases spanning the gap. Here the CDR3 DNA reads TGTGCCAGCAGCCAGACAGACTATGGCTACACCTTC. This gives the protein CASSQTDYGYTF.

The rearrangement links TRBV3-1 (or the pseudogene TRBV3-2) to TRBJ1-4; maybe TRBD1 (5 bases). This CDR3 spans 15 amino acids. The germline V gene encodes CDR1 LGHDT and CDR2 YNNKEL (reference sequence). V was trimmed by 0 bases and J by 4 bases, leaving 9 bases between them. Written as DNA, the CDR3 is TGTGCCAGCAGCCAAGATAGCCAGGGTAATGAAAAACTGTTTTTT. It translates to CASSQDSQGNEKLFF.

CDR3 sequence: CASSDGGRGETQYF. The CDR3 DNA reads TGTGCCAGCAGTGATGGGGGTAGGGGGGAGACCCAGTACTTC. The chain has TRBV2 and TRBJ2-5; perhaps TRBD1 as D (6 bases). Trimming left V 3 bases short and J 5 bases short, with 13 bases between. The CDR3 spans 14 residues. The germline V gene encodes CDR1 SNHLY and CDR2 FYNNEI.

This clone was seen a single time. The V gene is TRBV5-1, the J gene TRBJ1-4, with D tentatively TRBD1 (5 bases). The CDR3 contains 16 residues. V lost 5 bases and J 4 bases, leaving 18 bases between the germline ends. Germline V CDR1 and CDR2: SGHRS, YFSETQ. The CDR3 spells CASSPAPGKLNEKLFF. DNA of the CDR3: TGCGCCAGCAGTCCGGCGCCAGGGAAGCTTAATGAAAAACTGTTTTTT.

The V call is TRBV6-2 or TRBV6-3, the J call TRBJ1-1, with TRBD1 identical over 7 bases. This CDR3 is built from 12 residues. V gave up 4 bases and J gave up 8 bases; unmatched junction bases: 4. Per the germline V gene, CDR1 is MNHEY and CDR2 is SVGEGT. The CDR3 here is CASSWGQLEAFF. Written as DNA, the CDR3 is TGTGCCAGCAGTTGGGGACAGCTAGAAGCTTTCTTT.

The chain couples TRBV7-2 to TRBJ2-3; 7 bases line up with TRBD1. After removal of 1 base from V and 3 bases from J, the junction contained 7 bases not matched to a gene. Germline CDR1 and CDR2: SGHTA and FQGNSA. The length of the CDR3 is 16 residues. The DNA for the CDR3 is TGTGCCAGCAGCTTAGAAGGGGGCGCTGGTACAGATACGCAGTATTTT. As protein: CASSLEGGAGTDTQYF. Supplemented by reference TRBV7-2 and TRBJ2-3, the full variable domain reads GAGVSQSPSNKVTEKGKDVELRCDPISGHTALYWYRQSLGQGLEFLIYFQGNSAPDKSGLPSDRFSAERTGGSVSTLTIQRTQQEDSAVYLCASSLEGGAGTDTQYFGPGTRLTVL.

The CDR3 bases are TGTGCCAGCAGTCAGGGGTCTAGGGGAGCTTTCTTT. The encoded protein is CASSQGSRGAFF. The chain combines TRBV12-3 or TRBV12-4 with TRBJ1-1, with D perhaps matching TRBD1 (6 bases). The V and J ends lost 5 bases and 10 bases respectively, with 14 bases between them. The CDR3 totals 12 residues.

The V call is TRBV6-2 or TRBV6-3, the J call TRBJ2-7; no clear D. V lost 5 bases and J lost 4, with 3 bases in between. CDR1 and CDR2 (germline): MNHEY, SVGEGT. This CDR3 contains 10 residues. The CDR3 reads CASSKYEQYF. CDR3 bases: TGTGCCAGCAGTAAATACGAGCAGTACTTC.

The chain has TRBV30 and TRBJ1-3; weak D call: TRBD1 (5 bases). In germline, CDR1 is GTSNPN, CDR2 SVGIG (reference sequence). The germline V and J ends were trimmed by 3 bases and 2 bases, with 11 bases remaining between them. The CDR3 is made up of 14 amino acids. The CDR3 region has the DNA TGTGCCTGGAGCTTCGGGACCGCTGGAAACACCATATATTTT. Translating gives CAWSFGTAGNTIYF.

A few counts support this clone. This chain connects TRBV5-4 to TRBJ1-6, with 8 bases fitting TRBD1. Germline V CDR1 and CDR2: SGHNT, YYREEE (reference sequence). J gave up 10 bases and V 3 bases, and 9 bases lay outside the gene matches. The CDR3 is 15 amino acids. The CDR3 DNA reads as TGTGCCAGCAGCTCCGGTACGGACAGGGACTCACCCCTCCACTTT. It yields the protein CASSSGTDRDSPLHF.

CDR3 in amino acids: CASSEPLTGNYGYTF. The CDR3 nucleotides read TGTGCCAGCAGTGAACCCTTGACAGGGAACTATGGCTACACCTTC. The chain joins TRBV25-1 to TRBJ1-2; TRBD1 aligns across 7 bases. Germline CDR1 and CDR2: MGHDK and SYGVNS. The V segment lost 2 bases and the J segment 2 bases; nucleotides outside the gene matches: 5. This CDR3 has 15 residues.

The rearrangement joins TRBV5-1 to TRBJ1-1; D is uncertain. CDR3 size: 16 residues. Germline V gives CDR1 SGHRS, CDR2 YFSETQ. Trimming took off 4 bases at V and 3 bases at J, with 19 bases between the two ends. CDR3 protein: CASSPWVAPEDTEAFF. CDR3 sequence (DNA): TGCGCCAGCAGCCCCTGGGTGGCTCCGGAGGACACTGAAGCTTTCTTT.

This rearrangement joins TRBV5-1 to TRBJ1-6; no firm D call. This CDR3 has 15 residues. The V gene's germline CDR1 is SGHRS and CDR2 YFSETQ. V dropped 0 bases and J dropped 6 bases, with 10 bases sitting between them. CDR3 protein: CASSLVPDPNSPLHF. As DNA, the CDR3 is TGCGCCAGCAGCTTGGTTCCGGACCCTAATTCACCCCTCCACTTT.

The gene calls are TRBV10-1 and TRBJ1-2; possibly TRBD1 for D (5 bases). Germline-derived CDR1 and CDR2 are WNHNN and SYGVQD (reference sequence). Trimming took off 10 bases at V and 3 bases at J, with 15 bases between the two ends. The CDR3 sequence is 13 residues long. In DNA form, the CDR3 reads TGCGCCACGAAACGGGACGGCTACTATGGCTACACCTTC. This codes for CATKRDGYYGYTF.

The CDR3 sequence is CASKLANTGELFF. Written as DNA, the CDR3 is TGTGCCAGTAAGTTGGCGAACACCGGGGAGCTGTTTTTT. The chain combines TRBV19 with TRBJ2-2; the D is unclear. Looked up from germline, CDR1 is LNHDA and CDR2 is SQIVND (reference sequence). This CDR3 region has 13 residues. V shed 7 bases and J shed 0 bases, with 6 bases lying between them. Using reference TRBV19 and TRBJ2-2 for the parts outside the CDR3, the full variable domain is DGGITQSPKYLFRKEGQNVTLSCEQNLNHDAMYWYRQDPGQGLRLIYYSQIVNDFQKGDIAEGYSVSREKKESFPLTVTSAQKNPTAFYLCASKLANTGELFFGEGSRLTVL.

This chain links TRBV19 with TRBJ2-2; the match to TRBD2 covers 9 bases. CDR3 size: 18 residues. Trimming at V came to 6 bases and at J to 0 bases, leaving 11 bases not matched to a gene. Germline V CDR1 and CDR2: LNHDA, SQIVND (reference sequence). The CDR3 protein is CASRHFRLAEANTGELFF. Written as DNA, the CDR3 is TGTGCCAGTAGACATTTCAGACTAGCGGAGGCGAACACCGGGGAGCTGTTTTTT.

The rearrangement links TRBV7-8 to TRBJ1-5, with D possibly being TRBD1 (5 bases). The V gene's germline CDR1 is SGHVS and CDR2 FQNEAQ. The CDR3 is made up of 15 amino acids. Trimming left V 0 bases short and J 3 bases short, with 9 bases between. The CDR3: CASSLALGDNQPQHF. The DNA for the CDR3 is TGTGCCAGCAGCTTAGCCCTGGGGGACAATCAGCCCCAGCATTTT. Full variable domain (outside the CDR3, taken from reference TRBV7-8 and TRBJ1-5): GAGVSQSPRYKVAKRGQDVALRCDPISGHVSLFWYQQALGQGPEFLTYFQNEAQLDKSGLPSDRFFAERPEGSVSTLKIQRTQQEDSAVYLCASSLALGDNQPQHFGDGTRLSIL.

V is TRBV19 and J is TRBJ1-3; D call uncertain. The germline V and J ends were trimmed by 7 bases and 1 base, with 8 bases remaining between them. CDR1 and CDR2 from the germline V gene are LNHDA and SQIVND (reference sequence). The CDR3 loop spans 13 amino acids. Here the CDR3 DNA reads TGTGCCAGTACAGGCCGTTCTGGAAACACCATATATTTT. Translation: CASTGRSGNTIYF.

This clone was recorded once. The chain carries TRBV29-1 and TRBJ1-3, with TRBD1 matching 7 bases. The junction had 5 bases not matched to a gene; V was cut back by 6 bases and J by 0 bases. The CDR3 sequence is 14 residues long. CDR1 is SQVTM, CDR2 ANQGSEA, per germline. Here the CDR3 reads CSVGQDSSGNTIYF. The CDR3 nucleotides read TGCAGCGTCGGACAGGATAGCTCTGGAAACACCATATATTTT.

The chain carries TRBV30 and TRBJ2-2, with D unresolved. Germline V gene data show CDR1 as GTSNPN and CDR2 as SVGIG (reference sequence). V was shortened by 2 bases and J by 6 bases, with 4 bases between the two germline ends. This CDR3 is built from 11 residues. DNA for the CDR3: TGTGCCTGGAGTTCTGCCGGGGAGCTGTTTTTT. This translates into CAWSSAGELFF.

The chain recombines TRBV5-1 with TRBJ2-2; TRBD1 aligns across 7 bases. The junction had 6 bases not matched to a gene; V was cut back by 4 bases and J by 3 bases. Per germline, CDR1 SGHRS and CDR2 YFSETQ. The length of the CDR3 is 15 residues. CDR3 sequence reads: CASSPGTDHTGELFF. CDR3 in DNA: TGCGCCAGCAGCCCGGGGACAGATCACACCGGGGAGCTGTTTTTT.

This clone was observed a single time. The chain is built from TRBV6-5 and TRBJ2-1; TRBD2 aligns across 14 bases. The germline gives CDR1 MNHEY, CDR2 SVGAGI. There are 16 residues in the CDR3. The V and J ends lost 4 bases and 7 bases, in that order; junction bases with no gene match: 6. CDR3: CASSSRLAGGRNEQFF. CDR3 sequence (DNA): TGTGCCAGCAGTTCCCGACTAGCGGGGGGGCGGAATGAGCAGTTCTTC.

J is TRBJ2-1 and V is TRBV2, with 8 bases fitting TRBD2. With 6 bases clipped from V and 5 bases from J, the junction kept 12 bases outside the gene matches. CDR1 and CDR2 (germline): SNHLY, FYNNEI. This CDR3 is 16 amino acids long. CDR3 in DNA: TGTGCCAGCAGGCTAGGGGGTAGCGGGGAGGACAATGAGCAGTTCTTC. Its translation is CASRLGGSGEDNEQFF.

This clone was counted a few times. The chain links TRBV19 to TRBJ2-7, with 7 bases aligning to TRBD1. The CDR3 contains 14 residues. The V and J ends lost 4 bases and 2 bases, in that order; junction bases with no gene match: 5. Germline V lookup: CDR1 LNHDA, CDR2 SQIVND (reference sequence). This CDR3 reads CASSSTGVAYEQYF. In DNA, the CDR3 is TGTGCCAGTAGTAGTACAGGGGTCGCCTACGAGCAGTACTTC.

The chain employs TRBV28 and TRBJ2-1, with TRBD2 matching 10 bases. The V gene end was trimmed by 4 bases and the J gene end by 0 bases; junction bases not matched to a gene: 6. Germline V gene lookup returns CDR1 MDHEN and CDR2 SYDVKM. The CDR3 covers 17 residues. CDR3 nucleotide sequence: TGTGCCAGCAGTTACCCCTCTAGCGGGGGCTCCTACAATGAGCAGTTCTTC. Translated: CASSYPSSGGSYNEQFF.

V gene TRBV6-5 combines with J gene TRBJ1-5; D is possibly TRBD1 (5 bases). Per the germline V gene, CDR1 is MNHEY and CDR2 is SVGAGI. V was cut by 2 bases and J by 5 bases, with 7 bases left in between. There are 13 residues in the CDR3. The CDR3 DNA reads as TGTGCCAGCAGTTACCGGGACGATCAGCCCCAGCATTTT. Its translation is CASSYRDDQPQHF.

The gene calls are TRBV12-3 or TRBV12-4 and TRBJ1-6, with D perhaps TRBD1 (6 bases). CDR3 size: 13 residues. With 5 bases removed from V and 10 bases from J, the gap between germline ends came to 12 bases. In DNA form, the CDR3 reads TGTGCCAGCAGTCCAACACAGGGATCACCCCTCCACTTT. Translating it yields CASSPTQGSPLHF.